This entry lists 22 T cell receptor beta chains sequenced from one sample in a study of shared clonotypes between healthy human individuals. TCRdb's table, derived via immunoSEQ multiplex PCR, lists solely in-frame clones and lacks some. The table has 950,000 to 1,100,000 clones, around 78% seen once; the top ten hold 0.5% to 0.65%. Sequences were obtained from memory CD4+ T cells from PBMCs. The subset here: CD45RA-negative fraction. All receptors derive from a man aged 18 to 30 in good health. Some clones in this sample may be carry-over from other donors' samples.

The chain joins TRBV18 to TRBJ2-5; perhaps TRBD1 as D (6 bases). The CDR3 sequence is 14 residues long. Germline CDR1 is KGHSH and CDR2 is LQKENI. Trimming removed 3 bases from V and 7 bases from J, with 15 bases in between. The CDR3 sequence: CASSPPTGLGTQYF. In DNA form, the CDR3 reads TGTGCCAGCTCACCTCCGACAGGACTGGGGACCCAGTACTTC.

The rearrangement joins TRBV28 to TRBJ2-2, with unresolved D. The CDR3 consists of 18 residues. V shed 6 bases and J shed 1 base, with 21 bases lying between them. Germline values: CDR1 MDHEN, CDR2 SYDVKM. The CDR3 loop is CASSPPRRSHMNTGELFF. The CDR3 nucleotides are TGTGCCAGCAGCCCACCTCGGCGCAGCCACATGAACACCGGGGAGCTGTTTTTT.

This clone was observed a few times. The chain combines TRBV5-1 with TRBJ1-2, with D possibly being TRBD1 (6 bases). The CDR3 consists of 14 residues. V was shortened by 1 base and J by 2 bases, with 9 bases between the two germline ends. CDR1 SGHRS and CDR2 YFSETQ come from the germline V gene. The CDR3 sequence: CASSLSGANYGYTF. The CDR3 bases are TGCGCCAGCAGCTTGTCAGGGGCCAACTATGGCTACACCTTC.

CDR3 coding DNA: TGTGCCAGTGCAGGCCTGGGGGACCCCACAGATACGCAGTATTTT. This sequence encodes CASAGLGDPTDTQYF. This rearrangement joins TRBV19 to TRBJ2-3; the D call may be TRBD1 or TRBD2 (5 bases each). Germline loops: CDR1 LNHDA, CDR2 SQIVND (reference sequence). The CDR3 is 15 amino acids. Between the trimmed V and J ends, which lost 8 bases and 2 bases, there was a span of 17 bases.

The chain combines TRBV19 with TRBJ1-2; D gene unclear. CDR1 and CDR2 (germline): LNHDA, SQIVND (reference sequence). The length of the CDR3 is 14 residues. V was pared by 6 bases and J by 5 bases, with 16 bases between. CDR3 amino acids: CASRKPDAFYGYTF. CDR3 in DNA: TGTGCCAGTAGGAAGCCCGACGCATTTTATGGCTACACCTTC.

The chain couples TRBV2 to TRBJ2-3; TRBD1 is a possible D gene (5 bases). This CDR3 contains 13 residues. Trimming took off 2 bases at V and 6 bases at J, with 9 bases between the two ends. Germline V CDR1 and CDR2: SNHLY, FYNNEI. The CDR3 DNA follows: TGTGCCAGCAGTGAAACAGGACGCGATACGCAGTATTTT. This encodes CASSETGRDTQYF. The whole variable domain, filled in from reference TRBV2 and TRBJ2-3, reads EPEVTQTPSHQVTQMGQEVILRCVPISNHLYFYWYRQILGQKVEFLVSFYNNEISEKSEIFDDQFSVERPDGSNFTLKIRSTKLEDSAMYFCASSETGRDTQYFGPGTRLTVL.

The chain couples TRBV28 to TRBJ1-5, with 8 bases identical to TRBD1. The V gene end was trimmed by 8 bases and the J gene end by 0 bases; junction bases not matched to a gene: 9. This CDR3 comprises 16 residues. Looked up from germline, CDR1 is MDHEN and CDR2 is SYDVKM. CDR3 amino acids: CASRDRQADSNQPQHF. The CDR3 nucleotides read TGTGCCAGCCGGGACAGGCAAGCCGATAGCAATCAGCCCCAGCATTTT.

This chain connects TRBV27 to TRBJ2-3; 9 positions match TRBD2. Trimming removed 4 bases from V and 2 bases from J; junction bases left unmatched: 7. CDR1 and CDR2 (germline): MNHEY, SMNVEV (reference sequence). The CDR3 runs 16 residues. CDR3 nucleotide sequence: TGTGCCAGCAGTTCAACCGGGACTAGCATCACAGATACGCAGTATTTT. This translates into CASSSTGTSITDTQYF.

The table lists this clone with many counts. This rearrangement joins TRBV5-4 to TRBJ2-2; 10 bases are a match to TRBD2. CDR3 length: 16 amino acids. Looked up from germline, CDR1 is SGHNT and CDR2 is YYREEE (reference sequence). With V trimmed by 4 bases and J by 1 base, 4 bases remained unmatched. CDR3 nucleotide sequence: TGTGCCAGCAGCGGGAAGCGGGAGGGGAACACCGGGGAGCTGTTTTTT. Amino acids: CASSGKREGNTGELFF.

The CDR3 region is CASSLDHRSSYEQYF. The CDR3 DNA reads TGTGCCAGCAGCTTAGATCACAGGAGCTCCTACGAGCAGTACTTC. The rearrangement joins TRBV11-2 to TRBJ2-7; D may be TRBD1 (5 bases). Trimming stripped 0 bases from V and 0 bases from J, with 9 bases between. In germline, CDR1 is SGHAT, CDR2 FQNNGV. This CDR3 is built from 15 residues.

The V and J genes are TRBV18 and TRBJ2-1; 8 bases match TRBD2. The CDR3 runs 15 residues. The V gene end was trimmed by 1 base and the J gene end by 8 bases; junction bases not matched to a gene: 7. CDR1 is KGHSH and CDR2 is LQKENI in the germline V gene. The CDR3 here is CASSPLAGWFDEQFF. The CDR3 nucleotides read TGTGCCAGCTCACCACTAGCGGGATGGTTCGATGAGCAGTTCTTC.

The rearrangement joins TRBV9 to TRBJ1-5, with 7 bases aligning to TRBD1. The CDR3 is made up of 14 amino acids. V trimming: 4 bases; J trimming: 5 bases; junction bases outside the gene matches: 6. Germline CDR1 SGDLS, CDR2 YYNGEE. The CDR3 sequence is CASSPEGAHQPQHF. CDR3 bases: TGTGCCAGCAGCCCAGAGGGGGCTCATCAGCCCCAGCATTTT.

This clone showed up just once. The same CDR3 arises from other DNA sequences in this sample as well. The chain is built from TRBV5-1 and TRBJ1-1, with D tentatively TRBD1 (5 bases). V was shortened by 4 bases and J by 0 bases, with 10 bases between the two germline ends. This CDR3 comprises 14 residues. From germline, CDR1 is SGHRS and CDR2 YFSETQ. In DNA, the CDR3 is TGCGCCAGCAGCCTCGGGACGGTGAACACTGAAGCTTTCTTT. Residues: CASSLGTVNTEAFF.

The V gene is TRBV27, the J gene TRBJ1-5, with D maybe TRBD1 (5 bases). Germline V CDR1 and CDR2: MNHEY, SMNVEV (reference sequence). The V end was cut by 8 bases, the J end by 9 bases, with 29 bases between. The length of the CDR3 is 17 residues. The CDR3 DNA follows: TGTGCCAGCGCTTTTCGGGACCGTTCGGGATATCGGGGGCCCCAGCATTTT. This encodes CASAFRDRSGYRGPQHF.

The chain uses TRBV28 and TRBJ2-4; 10 bases line up with TRBD2. The V and J ends lost 1 base and 3 bases, in that order; junction bases with no gene match: 6. This CDR3 has 17 residues. CDR1 and CDR2 (germline): MDHEN, SYDVKM. CDR3 in amino acids: CASSLSSSGRGKNIQYF. The CDR3 region has the DNA TGTGCCAGCAGTTTATCCTCTAGCGGGAGAGGCAAAAACATTCAGTACTTC.

J is TRBJ1-5 and V is TRBV27; no definite D call. The CDR3 has 16 residues. Germline V gives CDR1 MNHEY, CDR2 SMNVEV (reference sequence). The V gene lost 7 bases and the J gene lost 0 bases, with 16 bases spanning the gap. CDR3 nucleotide sequence: TGTGCCAGCACCCCCCGTTCAGGTGATAGCAATCAGCCCCAGCATTTT. Amino acid sequence: CASTPRSGDSNQPQHF.

V usage is TRBV28 and J usage is TRBJ1-4; 7 bases are shared with TRBD1. After removal of 6 bases from V and 3 bases from J, the junction contained 4 bases not matched to a gene. The CDR3 loop spans 14 amino acids. Germline CDR1 reads MDHEN; CDR2 reads SYDVKM. The CDR3 DNA reads TGTGCCAGCAGCACTGACAGGGCTAATGAAAAACTGTTTTTT. This codes for CASSTDRANEKLFF.

The V gene is TRBV7-8, the J gene TRBJ2-3, with TRBD2 identical over 10 bases. With 3 bases clipped from V and 3 bases from J, the junction kept 6 bases outside the gene matches. Germline V gene data show CDR1 as SGHVS and CDR2 as FQNEAQ. The CDR3 is 16 amino acids. Here the CDR3 reads CASSFVLAGATDTQYF. CDR3 DNA sequence: TGTGCCAGCAGCTTTGTTCTAGCGGGAGCAACAGATACGCAGTATTTT.

The rearrangement uses TRBV2 and TRBJ2-1; TRBD2 aligns across 11 bases. Germline V gene sequence: CDR1 SNHLY, CDR2 FYNNEI. This CDR3 is built from 15 residues. With 6 bases clipped from V and 8 bases from J, the junction kept 9 bases outside the gene matches. CDR3 amino acids: CASRKLAGVGDEQFF. DNA for the CDR3: TGTGCCAGCAGGAAACTAGCGGGAGTAGGAGATGAGCAGTTCTTC.

The chain carries TRBV4-2 and TRBJ1-4; possible D gene TRBD1, 5 bases. Germline lookup yields CDR1 LGHNA and CDR2 YNFKEQ. There are 18 residues in the CDR3. The V end lost 3 bases, the J end lost 7 bases, and 24 bases lay between the germline ends. The CDR3 is CASSHGGVAGLVREKLFF. The CDR3 DNA sequence: TGTGCCAGCAGCCATGGGGGGGTGGCAGGACTGGTTCGTGAAAAACTGTTTTTT.

This clone has just a few counts. The V call is TRBV30, the J call TRBJ2-7; the D gene is possibly TRBD2 (6 bases). Germline V gene lookup returns CDR1 GTSNPN and CDR2 SVGIG (reference sequence). The CDR3 runs to 13 residues. The V gene lost 1 base and the J gene lost 6 bases, with 13 bases spanning the gap. CDR3: CAWSAYGRGEQYF. CDR3 nucleotides: TGTGCCTGGAGTGCTTACGGGCGGGGCGAGCAGTACTTC. The full variable domain, its missing parts supplied by reference TRBV30 and TRBJ2-7, is SQTIHQWPATLVQPVGSPLSLECTVEGTSNPNLYWYRQAAGRGLQLLFYSVGIGQISSEVPQNLSASRPQDRQFILSSKKLLLSDSGFYLCAWSAYGRGEQYFGPGTRLTVT.

This chain links TRBV15 with TRBJ1-6, with TRBD1 identical over 8 bases. Germline loops: CDR1 LNHNV, CDR2 YYDKDF (reference sequence). V shed 0 bases and J 16 bases; nucleotides not matched to a gene: 5. The CDR3 has 13 residues. CDR3 sequence reads: CATSRERQGLLHF. In DNA, the CDR3 is TGTGCCACCAGCAGAGAGCGACAGGGGCTTCTCCACTTT.